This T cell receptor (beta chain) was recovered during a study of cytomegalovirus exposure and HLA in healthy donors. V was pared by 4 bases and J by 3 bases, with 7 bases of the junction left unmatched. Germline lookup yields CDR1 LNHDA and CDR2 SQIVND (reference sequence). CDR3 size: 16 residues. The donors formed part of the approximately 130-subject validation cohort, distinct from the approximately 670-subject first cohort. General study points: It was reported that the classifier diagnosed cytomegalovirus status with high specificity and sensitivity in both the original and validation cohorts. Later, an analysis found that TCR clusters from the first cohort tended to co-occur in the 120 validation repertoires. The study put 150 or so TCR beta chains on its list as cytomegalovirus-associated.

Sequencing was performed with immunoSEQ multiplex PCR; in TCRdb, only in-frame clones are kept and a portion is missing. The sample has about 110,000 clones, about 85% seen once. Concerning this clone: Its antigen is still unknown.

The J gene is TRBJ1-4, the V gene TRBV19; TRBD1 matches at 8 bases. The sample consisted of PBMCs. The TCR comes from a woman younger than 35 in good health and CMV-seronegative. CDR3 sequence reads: CASSKIQGEANEKLFF. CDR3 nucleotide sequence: TGTGCCAGTAGTAAGATACAGGGGGAGGCTAATGAAAAACTGTTTTTT.